These 5 T cell receptor beta chains were all obtained from the same sample, sequenced in a study of shared clonotypes between healthy human individuals. Produced via immunoSEQ multiplex PCR; TCRdb's table is partial and in-frame only. The sample has some 2,500,000 clones, roughly 90% seen once. Sequencing used naive CD4+ T cells from PBMCs. The subset is: CD45RA+ positively selected. These receptors originate from a man aged 18 to 29 in good health. Some clones in this sample may be carry-over from other donors' samples.

This chain connects TRBV6-4 to TRBJ1-5, with D unclear. V lost 2 bases to trimming and J lost 7 bases, with 12 bases between them. The germline V gene encodes CDR1 MRHNA and CDR2 SNTAGT. The CDR3 sequence is 14 residues long. CDR3 bases: TGTGCCAGCAGTGACCCCAGAGGGCCCCAGCCCCAGCATTTT. Its translation: CASSDPRGPQPQHF.

This clone was detected a few times. The chain links TRBV25-1 to TRBJ1-2; tentatively, D is TRBD1 (6 bases). This CDR3 is 16 amino acids long. The V gene's germline CDR1 is MGHDK and CDR2 SYGVNS. V lost 3 bases to trimming and J lost 8 bases, with 22 bases between them. CDR3 DNA sequence: TGTGCCAGCAGTGATTCAACGACAGGCTGGGTTGGCGGCTACACCTTC. As protein: CASSDSTTGWVGGYTF.

This chain links TRBV29-1 with TRBJ2-5; the D is unclear. V was trimmed by 7 bases and J by 1 base, leaving 4 bases between them. Germline CDR1 reads SQVTM; CDR2 reads ANQGSEA. There are 10 residues in the CDR3. In nucleotides, the CDR3 is TGCAGCGGTGCCCAAGAGACCCAGTACTTC. It is translated as CSGAQETQYF.

The rearrangement uses TRBV5-1 and TRBJ1-2, with D uncertain. Trimming stripped 3 bases from V and 8 bases from J, with 17 bases between. This CDR3 spans 14 amino acids. CDR1 SGHRS and CDR2 YFSETQ come from the germline V gene. The CDR3 nucleotides are TGCGCCAGCAGCTCCGGACGGATCGTTGACGGCTACACCTTC. Amino acid sequence: CASSSGRIVDGYTF. Looking up the rest from reference TRBV5-1 and TRBJ1-2 gives the full variable domain: KAGVTQTPRYLIKTRGQQVTLSCSPISGHRSVSWYQQTPGQGLQFLFEYFSETQRNKGNFPGRFSGRQFSNSRSEMNVSTLELGDSALYLCASSSGRIVDGYTFGSGTRLTVV.

The chain joins TRBV19 to TRBJ2-3; 7 bases line up with TRBD2. V lost 4 bases to trimming and J lost 4 bases; unmatched junction nucleotides: 5. Germline V CDR1 and CDR2: LNHDA, SQIVND (reference sequence). The CDR3 sequence is 14 residues long. This CDR3 is CASSTRTSADTQYF. CDR3 bases: TGTGCCAGTAGTACTAGGACTAGTGCAGATACGCAGTATTTT. The full variable domain, in which reference TRBV19 and TRBJ2-3 provide the parts outside the CDR3, is DGGITQSPKYLFRKEGQNVTLSCEQNLNHDAMYWYRQDPGQGLRLIYYSQIVNDFQKGDIAEGYSVSREKKESFPLTVTSAQKNPTAFYLCASSTRTSADTQYFGPGTRLTVL.